The 31 T cell receptor beta chains given below trace back to one sample, sequenced in a study of blood T cell repertoires in COVID-19 (dated by TCRdb to about 2020). Libraries were built with the immunoSEQ multiplex PCR assay. The immuneACCESS repertoire file appears here via TCRdb, limited to in-frame rearrangements. These files lack a portion of the clones; in checked studies, under half of the deficit traces to unresolved V genes, and the cause of the others is not known. The table for this sample lists 100,000 to 150,000 clones; roughly 79% of them were counted only once. Just under 25% of the sample rests with the top ten. Sequencing was done on a sample of peripheral blood. These receptors all come from a human donor in a cohort sampled during active COVID-19.

This sequence joins TRBV4-3 and TRBJ2-7, with D unresolved. The V end was cut by 1 base, the J end by 4 bases, with 14 bases between. Per germline, CDR1 LGHNA and CDR2 YSLEER. The CDR3 contains 15 residues. The CDR3 DNA reads as TGCGCCAGCAGCCAAGCTAGGCAGTCGAGGTACGAGCAGTACTTC. Encoded protein: CASSQARQSRYEQYF.

In DNA form, the CDR3 reads TGTGCCACCTTGATACAGGGGGCGGTTGAAGCTTTCTTT. Its translation is CATLIQGAVEAFF. V gene TRBV5-4 combines with J gene TRBJ1-1, with TRBD1 matching over 9 bases. The junction had 10 bases not matched to a gene; V was cut back by 9 bases and J by 7 bases. Germline assignment: CDR1 SGHNT and CDR2 YYREEE (reference sequence). The CDR3 is 13 amino acids.

For this clone: The sample has other DNA sequences that encode this CDR3 too. V and J are TRBV18 and TRBJ2-7, with TRBD1 identical over 9 bases. V lost 3 bases and J lost 1; bases outside the gene matches: 1. Germline-derived CDR1 and CDR2 are KGHSH and LQKENI. The CDR3 sequence is 14 residues long. CDR3 protein: CASSPGTGSYEQYF. The CDR3 DNA reads TGTGCCAGCTCACCCGGGACAGGGTCCTACGAGCAGTACTTC.

V usage is TRBV7-8 and J usage is TRBJ2-2, with D perhaps matching TRBD2 (7 bases). CDR1 and CDR2 (germline): SGHVS, FQNEAQ. V was cut by 5 bases and J by 6 bases, with 10 bases left in between. The CDR3 extends over 13 amino acids. CDR3 sequence: CASSLGGAGELFF. CDR3 nucleotide sequence: TGTGCCAGCAGCCTAGGGGGGGCCGGGGAGCTGTTTTTT.

In its sample, this clone was seen once. The chain has TRBV12-5 and TRBJ2-5; 7 bases are shared with TRBD1. Germline values: CDR1 LGHNT, CDR2 FRNRAP. The J segment lost 13 bases and the V segment lost 5 bases, leaving 13 bases of the junction unmatched. This CDR3 has 13 residues. The CDR3 sequence is CASGDGPTGKVYF. The CDR3 coding sequence is TGTGCTAGTGGTGACGGACCGACAGGGAAGGTGTACTTC.

The chain couples TRBV2 to TRBJ1-5; a weak D match, TRBD1 (5 bases). Germline V gives CDR1 SNHLY, CDR2 FYNNEI. This CDR3 spans 15 amino acids. With 5 bases removed from V and 0 bases from J, the gap between germline ends came to 11 bases. CDR3 nucleotide sequence: TGTGCCAGCAGTCCCCAGGGACTTAGCAATCAGCCCCAGCATTTT. Translating it yields CASSPQGLSNQPQHF.

This clone occurred a few times. The J gene is TRBJ2-1, the V gene TRBV24-1; the match to TRBD1 covers 11 bases. Germline assignment: CDR1 KGHDR and CDR2 SFDVKD. The CDR3 is made up of 16 amino acids. V lost 4 bases and J lost 14; bases outside the gene matches: 15. CDR3 DNA: TGTGCCACCAGTGAAGCCGGGACAGGGGGTTTCATGAGAAAGTTCTTC. Translation gives CATSEAGTGGFMRKFF.

J is TRBJ2-5 and V is TRBV12-3 or TRBV12-4, with 8 bases matching TRBD1. V was clipped by 8 bases and J by 5 bases; unmatched bases: 7. The CDR3 length is 13 residues. The CDR3 sequence is CASRQGARETQYF. The CDR3 region has the DNA TGTGCCAGCCGGCAGGGGGCTCGCGAGACCCAGTACTTC.

V is TRBV7-2 and J is TRBJ2-7, with TRBD2 matching over 7 bases. Germline trimming cut 4 bases from V and 0 bases from J; bases unmatched to any gene: 6. CDR3 length: 15 residues. The germline gives CDR1 SGHTA, CDR2 FQGNSA. In DNA, the CDR3 is TGTGCCAGCAGCTCCACTAGCGTTCACTCCTACGAGCAGTACTTC. Residues: CASSSTSVHSYEQYF.

This chain uses TRBV3-1 (or the pseudogene TRBV3-2) with TRBJ2-5, with 8 positions matching TRBD2. Germline CDR1 reads LGHDT; CDR2 reads YNNKEL (reference sequence). The CDR3 is 14 residues long. V lost 4 bases and J lost 2; bases outside the gene matches: 3. The CDR3 here is CASSLSGDQETQYF. The CDR3 nucleotides read TGTGCCAGCAGCCTTAGCGGGGATCAAGAGACCCAGTACTTC.

The J gene is TRBJ1-1, the V gene TRBV30; D possibly corresponds to TRBD1 (5 bases). V was pared by 7 bases and J by 4 bases, with 10 bases between. Germline CDR1 GTSNPN, CDR2 SVGIG (reference sequence). The length of the CDR3 is 11 residues. The CDR3 DNA sequence: TGTGCCTACACCAGGGTCACTGAAGCTTTCTTT. Translated, it gives CAYTRVTEAFF.

The rearrangement uses TRBV6-5 and TRBJ2-7; 7 nucleotides agree with TRBD1. The CDR3 is 15 residues long. The J segment lost 5 bases and the V segment lost 6 bases, leaving 13 bases of the junction unmatched. The germline V gene has CDR1 MNHEY and CDR2 SVGAGI. CDR3 DNA: TGTGCCAGCAGAACCGCCCGAGGGACAGCCAACGAGCAGTACTTC. Residues: CASRTARGTANEQYF.

This chain links TRBV28 with TRBJ1-6; D gene unclear. This CDR3 comprises 17 residues. Germline V CDR1 and CDR2: MDHEN, SYDVKM. V lost 6 bases and J 0 bases, leaving 15 bases between the germline ends. The CDR3 DNA is TGTGCCAGCAGCCCCACCCGAGCGGTCTCCTATAATTCACCCCTCCACTTT. Translating gives CASSPTRAVSYNSPLHF. The full variable domain, in which reference TRBV28 and TRBJ1-6 provide the parts outside the CDR3, is DVKVTQSSRYLVKRTGEKVFLECVQDMDHENMFWYRQDPGLGLRLIYFSYDVKMKEKGDIPEGYSVSREKKERFSLILESASTNQTSMYLCASSPTRAVSYNSPLHFGNGTRLTVT.

This clone appeared a few times. V gene TRBV10-2 combines with J gene TRBJ2-7; D unclear. The CDR3 runs 15 residues. V lost 0 bases and J 0 bases, leaving 9 bases between the germline ends. The germline V gene has CDR1 WSHSY and CDR2 SAAADI. CDR3 nucleotide sequence: TGCGCCAGCAGTGAGTCGAATCGCGGCTCCTACGAGCAGTACTTC. Translated: CASSESNRGSYEQYF.

This clone was detected only once. CDR3 coding DNA: TGTGCCATCAGTGACTCAAGGGGTGACACTGAAGCTTTCTTT. This codes for CAISDSRGDTEAFF. The chain joins TRBV10-3 to TRBJ1-1; D is possibly TRBD1 (5 bases). V lost 3 bases and J 3 bases, leaving 11 bases between the germline ends. CDR1 is ENHRY and CDR2 is SYGVKD in the germline V gene. The CDR3 has 14 residues.

V and J are TRBV5-5 and TRBJ2-7; the D is unclear. The CDR3 has 15 amino acids. The germline gives CDR1 SGHKS, CDR2 YYEKEE (reference sequence). V gave up 4 bases and J gave up 7 bases, with 21 bases separating them. In nucleotides, the CDR3 is TGTGCCAGCAGCGTGCGACCTAGGCCCCTTCTGGAGCAGTACTTC. Translating it yields CASSVRPRPLLEQYF.

The J gene is TRBJ2-1, the V gene TRBV20-1; D may be TRBD2 (6 bases). Deletions cut 3 bases from V and 8 bases from J, with 14 bases between. Per germline, CDR1 DFQATT and CDR2 SNEGSKA (reference sequence). The CDR3 totals 13 residues. Here the CDR3 DNA reads TGCAGTGCTAGTGACCTCGCTAGCGATGAGCAGTTCTTC. The encoded protein is CSASDLASDEQFF.

The V gene is TRBV6-2 or TRBV6-3, the J gene TRBJ1-6; 10 bases line up with TRBD1. Per germline, CDR1 MNHEY and CDR2 SVGEGT. J was trimmed by 7 bases and V by 6 bases; bases with no gene match: 3. The CDR3 consists of 14 residues. The CDR3 DNA sequence: TGTGCCAGCAGCTGGACAGGGGGGAATTCACCCCTCCACTTT. Protein product: CASSWTGGNSPLHF.

The chain has TRBV23-1 and TRBJ1-1; weak D call: TRBD1 (6 bases). TRBV23-1 is annotated as an ORF whose role is uncertain. The CDR3 covers 15 residues. The ends were cut back, 2 bases at V and 2 bases at J, with 12 bases in the middle. CDR3: CASSQGQNLNTEAFF. The CDR3 coding sequence is TGCGCCAGCAGTCAAGGACAGAATCTTAACACTGAAGCTTTCTTT.

The chain joins TRBV9 to TRBJ2-7, with D unresolved. Germline CDR1 and CDR2: SGDLS and YYNGEE. V shed 4 bases and J shed 4 bases, with 9 bases lying between them. CDR3 length equals 12 residues. CDR3 coding DNA: TGTGCCAGCAGCCCCGACTTGTACGAGCAGTACTTC. Its protein product is CASSPDLYEQYF.

J is TRBJ1-1 and V is TRBV5-1; D unclear. Trimming left V 1 base short and J 7 bases short, with 8 bases between. This CDR3 has 12 amino acids. Germline CDR1 and CDR2: SGHRS and YFSETQ. The CDR3 DNA sequence: TGCGCCAGCAGCTTGCCGTACGGTGAAGCTTTCTTT. This translates into CASSLPYGEAFF.

CDR3 amino acids: CASSFSGGAVNEQFF. The CDR3 bases are TGTGCCAGCAGTTTTAGCGGGGGGGCCGTTAATGAGCAGTTCTTC. This chain uses TRBV27 with TRBJ2-1; 11 bases fit TRBD2. Per the germline V gene, CDR1 is MNHEY and CDR2 is SMNVEV (reference sequence). Unmatched junction bases numbered 5, after V lost 3 bases and J lost 7 bases. The CDR3 totals 15 residues.

This clone was counted only a few times. The CDR3 DNA follows: TGTGCCAGCCGCCCTCCGGGCGGGAGGAACACTGAAGCTTTCTTT. This codes for CASRPPGGRNTEAFF. The J gene is TRBJ1-1, the V gene TRBV7-8; no firm D call. V lost 8 bases and J 1 base, leaving 17 bases between the germline ends. The germline CDR1 and CDR2 sequences are SGHVS and FQNEAQ. This CDR3 region has 15 residues.

This clone came up a few times. The chain combines TRBV25-1 with TRBJ2-2; 11 bases line up with TRBD1. From germline, CDR1 is MGHDK and CDR2 SYGVNS. The length of the CDR3 is 15 residues. V lost 4 bases and J lost 5; bases outside the gene matches: 3. CDR3 protein: CASSGDRGRTGELFF. The CDR3 DNA is TGTGCCAGCAGTGGGGACAGGGGGAGGACCGGGGAGCTGTTTTTT.

This clone has more than one count but fewer than ten. The chain joins TRBV5-5 to TRBJ2-7; possibly TRBD1 for D (6 bases). The V gene's germline CDR1 is SGHKS and CDR2 YYEKEE (reference sequence). V lost 5 bases to trimming and J lost 2 bases, with 20 bases between them. The CDR3 is 16 residues long. CDR3: CASRPWRSDRTYEQYF. The CDR3 DNA reads TGTGCCAGCAGGCCATGGAGATCTGACAGGACCTACGAGCAGTACTTC.

This sequence joins TRBV18 and TRBJ2-7; possibly TRBD2 for D (6 bases). V was clipped by 3 bases and J by 0 bases, with 9 bases between them. Germline V lookup: CDR1 KGHSH, CDR2 LQKENI. CDR3 length equals 14 residues. Here the CDR3 reads CASSPREFSYEQYF. The DNA of the CDR3 is TGTGCCAGCTCACCCCGGGAGTTCTCCTACGAGCAGTACTTC.

In this sample, this clone is medium-sized. In DNA, the CDR3 is TGTGCCAGTAGTATAGGATGGGACAGTACCTTCCACTTT. This encodes CASSIGWDSTFHF. The rearrangement links TRBV19 to TRBJ1-6; 7 nucleotides align to TRBD1. The CDR3 is 13 amino acids. V was clipped by 1 base and J by 17 bases; unmatched bases: 8. Germline CDR1 is LNHDA and CDR2 is SQIVND (reference sequence).

Concerning this clone itself: At one of its ends the junction is not consistent with the germline gene, which may arise from a read error. The rearrangement links TRBV28 to TRBJ2-7; D may be TRBD2 (5 bases). This CDR3 region has 11 residues. Germline V lookup: CDR1 MDHEN, CDR2 SYDVKM. CDR3 coding DNA: TGTGCCAGCAGTTCCGGACTGCTGCCCGGGTTC. Amino acid sequence: CASSSGLLPGF. Drawing the rest from reference TRBV28 and TRBJ2-7, the complete variable domain is DVKVTQSSRYLVKRTGEKVFLECVQDMDHENMFWYRQDPGLGLRLIYFSYDVKMKEKGDIPEGYSVSREKKERFSLILESASTNQTSMYLCASSSGLLPGFGPGTRLTVT.

This chain connects TRBV6-2 or TRBV6-3 to TRBJ2-2; weak D call: TRBD1 (6 bases). Germline V gene lookup returns CDR1 MNHEY and CDR2 SVGEGT. The length of the CDR3 is 16 residues. Trimming stripped 2 bases from V and 6 bases from J, with 16 bases between. The CDR3 reads CASSYVAAGVAGELFF. The CDR3 DNA sequence: TGTGCCAGCAGTTACGTGGCGGCAGGGGTAGCCGGGGAGCTGTTTTTT.

This clone was detected only a few times. J is TRBJ2-3 and V is TRBV5-1, with 7 nucleotides matching TRBD2. With V trimmed by 3 bases and J by 3 bases, 4 bases remained unmatched. CDR1 and CDR2 (germline): SGHRS, YFSETQ. The CDR3 extends over 14 amino acids. The CDR3 sequence is CASSSAGSTDTQYF. The CDR3 DNA reads as TGCGCCAGCAGCTCAGCGGGGTCTACAGATACGCAGTATTTT.

The chain carries TRBV7-2 and TRBJ1-4; weak D call: TRBD1 (6 bases). The CDR3 covers 14 residues. V gave up 4 bases and J gave up 8 bases, with 14 bases separating them. Germline CDR1 is SGHTA and CDR2 is FQGNSA. CDR3 sequence reads: CASSSLQGEEKLFF. Here the CDR3 DNA reads TGTGCCAGCAGCTCCTTACAGGGTGAGGAAAAACTGTTTTTT.